Only a few counts were recorded for the clone carrying this T cell receptor (beta chain). These data belong to a study of blood T cell repertoires in COVID-19. The repertoire was sequenced with immunoSEQ multiplex PCR; TCRdb's copy has only in-frame clones and lacks some. The repertoire holds roughly 110,000 clones, about three quarters seen once, with 6.2% in the top ten. The clonotype originates from a man older than 75 with COVID-19, enrolled during active disease. Material: peripheral blood.

DNA for the CDR3: TGTGCCAGCAGTCCTCGGACAGGCTATGGCTACACCTTC. Its protein is CASSPRTGYGYTF. The gene calls are TRBV12-3 or TRBV12-4 and TRBJ1-2; 7 bases agree with TRBD1. The CDR3 loop spans 13 amino acids. V lost 5 bases, J lost 4 bases, and 4 bases stayed unmatched.